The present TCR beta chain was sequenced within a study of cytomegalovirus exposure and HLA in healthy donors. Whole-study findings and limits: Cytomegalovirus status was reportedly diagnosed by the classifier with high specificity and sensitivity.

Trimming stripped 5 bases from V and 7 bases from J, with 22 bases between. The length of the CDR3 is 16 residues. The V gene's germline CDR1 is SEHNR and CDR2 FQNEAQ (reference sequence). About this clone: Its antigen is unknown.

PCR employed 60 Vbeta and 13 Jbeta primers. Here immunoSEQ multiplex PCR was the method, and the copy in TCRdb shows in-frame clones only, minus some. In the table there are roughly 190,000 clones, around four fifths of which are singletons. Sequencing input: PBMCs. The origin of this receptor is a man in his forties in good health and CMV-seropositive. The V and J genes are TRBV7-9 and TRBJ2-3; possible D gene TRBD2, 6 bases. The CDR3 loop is CASSPPPSEGRNTQYF. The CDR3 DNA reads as TGTGCCAGCAGCCCTCCACCTAGCGAGGGGCGGAATACGCAGTATTTT.